The 21 T cell receptor beta chains below all came from one sample that was sequenced in a study of cytomegalovirus exposure and HLA in healthy donors. The PCR made use of 60 Vbeta and 13 Jbeta primers. Only in-frame clones appear in the TCRdb table, and some are missing; sequencing was by immunoSEQ multiplex PCR. This sample has 100,000 to 150,000 clones; approximately 74% occur once, and the top ten carry approximately 3.8%. The sequencing sample was made of PBMCs. The source of these receptors is a man in his forties or fifties in good health and CMV-seropositive.

The V gene is TRBV15, the J gene TRBJ1-2, with TRBD1 matching 8 bases. This CDR3 has 14 amino acids. V trimming: 2 bases; J trimming: 4 bases; junction bases outside the gene matches: 3. The V gene's germline CDR1 is LNHNV and CDR2 YYDKDF (reference sequence). The CDR3 loop reads CATSRRDRTYGYTF. The CDR3 DNA reads as TGTGCCACCAGCAGAAGGGACAGGACCTATGGCTACACCTTC.

This clone was counted a few times. This chain links TRBV5-1 with TRBJ1-1, with a weak D call TRBD1 (6 bases). The CDR3 spans 18 residues. The V gene's germline CDR1 is SGHRS and CDR2 YFSETQ. The ends were cut back, 5 bases at V and 1 base at J, with 24 bases in the middle. The CDR3 coding sequence is TGCGCCAGCAGGGACCTCGTTCGGGACATTTCTACGAACACTGAAGCTTTCTTT. It specifies CASRDLVRDISTNTEAFF.

This clone came up a few times. J is TRBJ1-4 and V is TRBV2; 9 nucleotides match TRBD1. The CDR3 length is 14 residues. Trimming removed 3 bases from V and 7 bases from J; junction bases left unmatched: 3. In germline, CDR1 is SNHLY, CDR2 FYNNEI. The CDR3 here is CASSENRGPEKLFF. The CDR3 region has the DNA TGTGCCAGCAGTGAGAACAGGGGGCCTGAAAAACTGTTTTTT. Filled out from reference TRBV2 and TRBJ1-4, the complete variable domain reads EPEVTQTPSHQVTQMGQEVILRCVPISNHLYFYWYRQILGQKVEFLVSFYNNEISEKSEIFDDQFSVERPDGSNFTLKIRSTKLEDSAMYFCASSENRGPEKLFFGSGTQLSVL.

The chain uses TRBV7-9 and TRBJ1-2; a weak D match, TRBD1 (5 bases). The V gene's germline CDR1 is SEHNR and CDR2 FQNEAQ (reference sequence). V lost 5 bases to trimming and J lost 8 bases, with 21 bases between them. The CDR3 covers 15 residues. Written as DNA, the CDR3 is TGTGCCAGCAGCCCCCGATCCGACAGTGATCGGGGCTACACCTTC. Protein product: CASSPRSDSDRGYTF. Combining the CDR3 with reference TRBV7-9 and TRBJ1-2 gives the whole variable domain DTGVSQNPRHKITKRGQNVTFRCDPISEHNRLYWYRQTLGQGPEFLTYFQNEAQLEKSRLLSDRFSAERPKGSFSTLEIQRTEQGDSAMYLCASSPRSDSDRGYTFGSGTRLTVV.

The rearrangement links TRBV6-1 to TRBJ2-1; D uncertain. The germline V gene encodes CDR1 MNHNS and CDR2 SASEGT. The V end was cut by 2 bases, the J end by 3 bases, with 11 bases between. The CDR3 loop spans 15 amino acids. The CDR3 coding sequence is TGTGCCAGCAGTGAAATCAACACGTACTACAATGAGCAGTTCTTC. This translates into CASSEINTYYNEQFF.

This clone was counted only a few times. The gene calls are TRBV29-1 and TRBJ2-7, with 9 bases identical to TRBD1. This CDR3 region has 12 residues. Looked up from germline, CDR1 is SQVTM and CDR2 is ANQGSEA. The ends lost 6 bases at V and 3 bases at J; junction bases unmatched: 3. This CDR3 reads CSVGTGSYEQYF. The CDR3 nucleotides are TGCAGCGTGGGGACAGGGAGCTACGAGCAGTACTTC.

The J gene is TRBJ2-2, the V gene TRBV5-1; D is unresolved. The CDR3 extends over 16 amino acids. Trimming took 1 base from V and 0 from J, leaving 10 bases between them. Looked up from germline, CDR1 is SGHRS and CDR2 is YFSETQ. CDR3 coding DNA: TGCGCCAGCAGCTTGTCGCCCAGTACGAACACCGGGGAGCTGTTTTTT. Amino acid sequence: CASSLSPSTNTGELFF.

This rearrangement joins TRBV5-1 to TRBJ1-1; tentatively, D is TRBD1 (5 bases). CDR1 and CDR2 (germline): SGHRS, YFSETQ. V lost 7 bases to trimming and J lost 3 bases, with 19 bases between them. This CDR3 comprises 15 residues. The CDR3 region has the DNA TGCGCCAGCCACCAGGGCCGTTACTTGGACACTGAAGCTTTCTTT. Amino acids: CASHQGRYLDTEAFF.

The rearrangement links TRBV7-8 to TRBJ2-7; 10 nucleotides match TRBD1. The CDR3 runs to 18 residues. Germline CDR1 SGHVS, CDR2 FQNEAQ. The ends lost 2 bases at V and 5 bases at J; junction bases unmatched: 15. The CDR3 coding sequence is TGTGCCAGCAGCTTAAGCGTGGTGAATTCGGGGACAGGGGACGAGCAGTACTTC. Translating gives CASSLSVVNSGTGDEQYF.

The chain employs TRBV19 and TRBJ1-4, with no clear D. V lost 9 bases and J lost 8, with 19 bases in between. The CDR3 is 14 amino acids. Germline-derived CDR1 and CDR2 are LNHDA and SQIVND (reference sequence). The CDR3 region has the DNA TGTGCCAGCCAACGCGGGCGCAGTGAGGAAAAACTGTTTTTT. Amino acids: CASQRGRSEEKLFF.

The V and J genes are TRBV5-4 and TRBJ1-1; possibly TRBD1 for D (5 bases). CDR1 and CDR2 from the germline V gene are SGHNT and YYREEE (reference sequence). Trimming shortened V by 3 bases and J by 11 bases, and 17 bases separated the two germline ends. The CDR3 loop spans 13 amino acids. CDR3 sequence reads: CASSSIDQGRAFF. CDR3 nucleotides: TGTGCCAGCAGCTCCATCGACCAGGGAAGGGCTTTCTTT.

The V gene is TRBV2, the J gene TRBJ1-4; TRBD1 aligns across 8 bases. Germline trimming cut 6 bases from V and 3 bases from J; bases unmatched to any gene: 9. This CDR3 has 16 residues. Germline CDR1 and CDR2: SNHLY and FYNNEI. CDR3 in amino acids: CASRPPGGEANEKLFF. The DNA for the CDR3 is TGTGCCAGCAGGCCCCCAGGGGGCGAAGCTAATGAAAAACTGTTTTTT. The whole variable domain, remainder taken from reference TRBV2 and TRBJ1-4, is EPEVTQTPSHQVTQMGQEVILRCVPISNHLYFYWYRQILGQKVEFLVSFYNNEISEKSEIFDDQFSVERPDGSNFTLKIRSTKLEDSAMYFCASRPPGGEANEKLFFGSGTQLSVL.

The chain carries TRBV7-9 and TRBJ2-1; 7 bases match TRBD2. Germline loops: CDR1 SEHNR, CDR2 FQNEAQ (reference sequence). This CDR3 is built from 13 residues. After removal of 10 bases from V and 7 bases from J, the junction contained 10 bases not matched to a gene. CDR3 nucleotide sequence: TGTGCCATCGATAGGGCGGGAGAAAATGAGCAGTTCTTC. Its translation: CAIDRAGENEQFF.

The chain uses TRBV28 and TRBJ2-4, with TRBD1 matching over 11 bases. The length of the CDR3 is 16 residues. Germline CDR1 and CDR2: MDHEN and SYDVKM. V lost 6 bases to trimming and J lost 0 bases; unmatched junction nucleotides: 4. The CDR3 nucleotides read TGTGCCAGCAGCACCGGGACAGGGGGAGCCAAAAACATTCAGTACTTC. It specifies CASSTGTGGAKNIQYF.

The V gene is TRBV19, the J gene TRBJ1-1, with a tentative D call TRBD1 (5 bases). The CDR3 is 16 residues long. Deletions cut 1 base from V and 0 bases from J, with 12 bases between. From germline, CDR1 is LNHDA and CDR2 SQIVND (reference sequence). The chain's CDR3 is CASSIGGALMNTEAFF. In DNA form, the CDR3 reads TGTGCCAGTAGTATAGGGGGCGCTTTAATGAACACTGAAGCTTTCTTT.

This chain connects TRBV7-2 to TRBJ2-3, with D possibly matching TRBD2 (6 bases). This CDR3 is 15 amino acids long. CDR1 SGHTA and CDR2 FQGNSA come from the germline V gene. Trimming cost V 1 base and J 0 bases, with 8 bases left between them. This CDR3 reads CASSLGSGSTDTQYF. The CDR3 DNA reads TGTGCCAGCAGCTTAGGCAGCGGGAGCACAGATACGCAGTATTTT.

The rearrangement links TRBV4-1 to TRBJ2-1; TRBD2 aligns across 10 bases. The CDR3 covers 17 residues. Looked up from germline, CDR1 is MGHRA and CDR2 is YSYEKL. With 0 bases clipped from V and 8 bases from J, the junction kept 10 bases outside the gene matches. The CDR3 here is CASSQDLSSGRGYEQFF. DNA for the CDR3: TGCGCCAGCAGCCAAGATCTTTCTAGCGGGAGAGGCTATGAGCAGTTCTTC.

V usage is TRBV30 and J usage is TRBJ1-5; D gene ambiguous. The germline gives CDR1 GTSNPN, CDR2 SVGIG (reference sequence). V was clipped by 0 bases and J by 1 base, with 10 bases between them. The CDR3 has 15 residues. The CDR3 DNA follows: TGTGCCTGGAGTGTTGGGAGCCGAAGCAATCAGCCCCAGCATTTT. Residues: CAWSVGSRSNQPQHF.

This chain links TRBV5-1 with TRBJ2-5, with TRBD1 matching 8 bases. Judging by the DNA end, TRBJ2-7 fits better; the J call may be wrong. From germline, CDR1 is SGHRS and CDR2 YFSETQ. The CDR3 covers 16 residues. In DNA form, the CDR3 reads TGCGCCAGCAGCTTGGTGTTGACAGGGGATGCCTACGAGCAGTACTTC. Translation: CASSLVLTGDAYEQYF.

This clone showed up just a few times. The CDR3 here is CAWTMRGEGAYEQYF. The CDR3 DNA is TGTGCCTGGACTATGCGAGGGGAGGGGGCCTACGAGCAGTACTTC. The V gene is TRBV30, the J gene TRBJ2-7, with a weak D call TRBD2 (7 bases). Trimming removed 4 bases from V and 2 bases from J, with 18 bases in between. CDR3 size: 15 residues. The germline gives CDR1 GTSNPN, CDR2 SVGIG (reference sequence).

This clone came up once. As DNA, the CDR3 is TGTGCCAGCAGCTCGGGACTAGCGGGAGGTTACGAGCAGTACTTC. It yields the protein CASSSGLAGGYEQYF. The rearrangement links TRBV5-4 to TRBJ2-7; 15 nucleotides align to TRBD2. The CDR3 is 15 amino acids. The germline V gene encodes CDR1 SGHNT and CDR2 YYREEE (reference sequence). With V trimmed by 3 bases and J by 4 bases, 2 bases remained unmatched.